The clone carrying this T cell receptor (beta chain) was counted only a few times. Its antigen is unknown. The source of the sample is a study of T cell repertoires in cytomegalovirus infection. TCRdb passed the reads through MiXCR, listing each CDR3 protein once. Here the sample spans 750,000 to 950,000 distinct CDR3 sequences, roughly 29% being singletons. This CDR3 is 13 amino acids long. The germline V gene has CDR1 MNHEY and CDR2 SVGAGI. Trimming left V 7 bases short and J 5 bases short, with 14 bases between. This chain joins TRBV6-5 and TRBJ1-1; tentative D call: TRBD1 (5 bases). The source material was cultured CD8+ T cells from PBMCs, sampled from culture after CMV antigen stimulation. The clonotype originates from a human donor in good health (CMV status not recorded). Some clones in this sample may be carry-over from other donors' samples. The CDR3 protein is CASKTPGGTEAFF. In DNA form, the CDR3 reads TGTGCCAGCAAAACTCCCGGGGGGACTGAAGCTTTCTTT.